These 25 T cell receptor beta chains originate from one sample sequenced in a study of cytomegalovirus exposure and HLA in healthy donors. 60 Vbeta and 13 Jbeta primers were used in PCR. Some clones are missing from TCRdb's copy, which holds only in-frame ones; the method was immunoSEQ multiplex PCR. The table lists 150,000 to 200,000 clones, 68% of them singletons. Sequenced: PBMCs. These receptors all come from a man in his forties or fifties in good health and CMV-seronegative.

The genes are TRBV16 and TRBJ1-1; the D is unclear. The CDR3 runs 12 residues. CDR1 and CDR2 from the germline V gene are KGHSY and FQNENV. Deletions cut 4 bases from V and 5 bases from J, with 8 bases between. The CDR3, as DNA: TGTGCCAGCAGCCGATCTTTAACTGAAGCTTTCTTT. It specifies CASSRSLTEAFF.

The chain is built from TRBV4-2 and TRBJ1-3; D call uncertain. The ends were cut back, 1 base at V and 0 bases at J, with 10 bases in the middle. CDR1 LGHNA and CDR2 YNFKEQ come from the germline V gene. This CDR3 contains 16 residues. CDR3 DNA sequence: TGTGCCAGCAGCCAAGTATCATTGGCCTCTGGAAACACCATATATTTT. It encodes CASSQVSLASGNTIYF.

This clone occurred once. J is TRBJ2-5 and V is TRBV27; possibly TRBD1 for D (5 bases). Germline-derived CDR1 and CDR2 are MNHEY and SMNVEV (reference sequence). V was clipped by 0 bases and J by 2 bases, with 10 bases between them. This CDR3 region has 15 residues. The CDR3 DNA follows: TGTGCCAGCAGTTTATCCGGCAGGGCACAAGAGACCCAGTACTTC. This gives the protein CASSLSGRAQETQYF.

In regard to this clone: At one boundary the junction diverges from the germline segment, which might be a read error. The gene calls are TRBV6-4 and TRBJ2-2; D is possibly TRBD1 (5 bases). Germline CDR1 MRHNA, CDR2 SNTAGT. There are 14 residues in the CDR3. The CDR3 bases are TGTGTCAGCAGTATACAGGCGGAAACCGGGGAGCTGTTTTTT. The encoded protein is CVSSIQAETGELFF.

This sequence joins TRBV5-1 and TRBJ2-3; D is undetermined. Per germline, CDR1 SGHRS and CDR2 YFSETQ. The CDR3 covers 12 residues. V lost 0 bases and J lost 5, with 4 bases in between. In DNA, the CDR3 is TGCGCCAGCAGCTTGGGAGAAGATACGCAGTATTTT. Its protein product is CASSLGEDTQYF. The whole variable domain, filled in from reference TRBV5-1 and TRBJ2-3, reads KAGVTQTPRYLIKTRGQQVTLSCSPISGHRSVSWYQQTPGQGLQFLFEYFSETQRNKGNFPGRFSGRQFSNSRSEMNVSTLELGDSALYLCASSLGEDTQYFGPGTRLTVL.

This clone was detected once. The chain uses TRBV27 and TRBJ2-7; D not resolved. Germline V gene sequence: CDR1 MNHEY, CDR2 SMNVEV (reference sequence). This CDR3 has 13 residues. The ends were cut back, 0 bases at V and 5 bases at J, with 8 bases in the middle. CDR3 protein: CASSLSNRDEQYF. As DNA, the CDR3 is TGTGCCAGCAGTTTATCGAACCGCGACGAGCAGTACTTC.

This clone was seen just once. The CDR3 region has the DNA TGCGCCAGCACCCAGATCCCCAATCTAGGCTCTGGGGCCAACGTCCTGACTTTC. Protein sequence: CASTQIPNLGSGANVLTF. The chain has TRBV4-1 and TRBJ2-6; D unclear. Trimming cost V 7 bases and J 0 bases, with 19 bases left between them. From germline, CDR1 is MGHRA and CDR2 YSYEKL. This CDR3 region has 18 residues.

The gene calls are TRBV7-8 and TRBJ1-2; no clear D gene. In germline, CDR1 is SGHVS, CDR2 FQNEAQ. Trimming pared 2 bases from V and 3 bases from J, leaving 13 bases between. The CDR3 has 15 amino acids. In nucleotides, the CDR3 is TGTGCCAGCAGCTTAAGTAGCGCAGGTCACTATGGCTACACCTTC. This codes for CASSLSSAGHYGYTF. Using reference TRBV7-8 and TRBJ1-2 for the parts outside the CDR3, the full variable domain is GAGVSQSPRYKVAKRGQDVALRCDPISGHVSLFWYQQALGQGPEFLTYFQNEAQLDKSGLPSDRFFAERPEGSVSTLKIQRTQQEDSAVYLCASSLSSAGHYGYTFGSGTRLTVV.

To note about this clone: A junction boundary mismatches the germline segment, possibly from a read error. Other DNA sequences from this sample encode an identical CDR3 as well. V gene TRBV19 combines with J gene TRBJ1-6, with D perhaps matching TRBD1 (6 bases). This CDR3 is 16 amino acids long. Germline CDR1 reads LNHDA; CDR2 reads SQIVND (reference sequence). The CDR3 region has the DNA TGTGCCAGTAGGGTACAGGGTAGCTCCTATAATTCGCCCCTCCACTTT. This sequence encodes CASRVQGSSYNSPLHF.

The V gene is TRBV7-2, the J gene TRBJ2-2; 7 bases line up with TRBD2. J lost 6 bases, V lost 2 bases, and 0 bases had no gene match. Germline CDR1 is SGHTA and CDR2 is FQGNSA. The CDR3 totals 13 residues. The CDR3 reads CASSLSGAGELFF. The DNA of the CDR3 is TGTGCCAGCAGCTTAAGCGGGGCCGGGGAGCTGTTTTTT.

This clone was observed a few times. The chain has TRBV12-2 and TRBJ1-4; the table gives TRBD1 as D, unverified against the DNA. TRBV12-2 counts as a pseudogene. The CDR3 is made up of 16 amino acids. CDR3 in amino acids: CASLLDRPSPNEKLFF. The DNA for the CDR3 is TGTGCAAGTCTCCTGGACAGGCCATCACCTAATGAAAAACTGTTTTTT.

This chain links TRBV6-1 with TRBJ2-7; D is possibly TRBD2 (5 bases). Trimming pared 4 bases from V and 7 bases from J, leaving 14 bases between. Germline CDR1 MNHNS, CDR2 SASEGT. This CDR3 has 13 residues. The CDR3 loop is CASSVPAPGEQYF. The DNA of the CDR3 is TGTGCCAGCAGTGTTCCAGCCCCGGGAGAGCAGTACTTC.

The gene calls are TRBV9 and TRBJ2-2; 7 nucleotides match TRBD1. This CDR3 is built from 15 residues. The ends lost 4 bases at V and 8 bases at J; junction bases unmatched: 11. CDR1 is SGDLS, CDR2 YYNGEE, per germline. CDR3 nucleotide sequence: TGTGCCAGCAGCTCGCGGACAGGAGTAGAAGGGGAGCTGTTTTTT. Translation gives CASSSRTGVEGELFF. Together with reference TRBV9 and TRBJ2-2, the CDR3 gives the full variable domain: DSGVTQTPKHLITATGQRVTLRCSPRSGDLSVYWYQQSLDQGLQFLIQYYNGEERAKGNILERFSAQQFPDLHSELNLSSLELGDSALYFCASSSRTGVEGELFFGEGSRLTVL.

The chain uses TRBV5-1 and TRBJ1-2; possible D gene TRBD1, 6 bases. CDR3 length equals 15 residues. Germline-derived CDR1 and CDR2 are SGHRS and YFSETQ. V was clipped by 4 bases and J by 8 bases, with 21 bases between them. CDR3 in DNA: TGCGCCAGCAGCATGGGACAAGCGGGACGAAGGGGCTACACCTTC. This translates into CASSMGQAGRRGYTF.

This chain links TRBV5-6 with TRBJ1-4; D call uncertain. V lost 2 bases and J 3 bases, leaving 8 bases between the germline ends. CDR1 and CDR2 (germline): SGHDT, YYEEEE. There are 14 residues in the CDR3. The CDR3 region has the DNA TGTGCCAGCAGCTTTGGCGGTTCTAATGAAAAACTGTTTTTT. Translating gives CASSFGGSNEKLFF.

The gene calls are TRBV29-1 and TRBJ1-2; TRBD1 agrees at 8 bases. From germline, CDR1 is SQVTM and CDR2 ANQGSEA. CDR3 length: 13 amino acids. V trimming: 4 bases; J trimming: 8 bases; junction bases outside the gene matches: 9. CDR3 region: CSVGVDRASGYTF. In nucleotides, the CDR3 is TGCAGCGTTGGAGTGGACAGGGCCTCAGGCTACACCTTC. The full variable domain, completed using reference TRBV29-1 and TRBJ1-2, is SAVISQKPSRDICQRGTSLTIQCQVDSQVTMMFWYRQQPGQSLTLIATANQGSEATYESGFVIDKFPISRPNLTFSTLTVSNMSPEDSSIYLCSVGVDRASGYTFGSGTRLTVV.

DNA for the CDR3: TGTGCCAGCAGCTTGGCGGGTCCTCGCACAGATACGCAGTATTTT. Amino acid sequence: CASSLAGPRTDTQYF. The genes are TRBV7-3 and TRBJ2-3; TRBD2 is a possible D gene (5 bases). Germline V lookup: CDR1 SGHTA, CDR2 FQGTGA. V was clipped by 3 bases and J by 1 base, with 11 bases between them. The CDR3 totals 15 residues.

This clone was seen once. V is TRBV7-8 and J is TRBJ1-1; weak D call: TRBD1 (5 bases). There are 15 residues in the CDR3. CDR1 and CDR2 from the germline V gene are SGHVS and FQNEAQ. The germline V and J ends were trimmed by 3 bases and 0 bases, with 11 bases remaining between them. The CDR3 spells CASSFKTVMNTEAFF. As DNA, the CDR3 is TGTGCCAGCAGCTTCAAGACAGTCATGAACACTGAAGCTTTCTTT. The full variable domain, with the rest looked up from reference TRBV7-8 and TRBJ1-1, is GAGVSQSPRYKVAKRGQDVALRCDPISGHVSLFWYQQALGQGPEFLTYFQNEAQLDKSGLPSDRFFAERPEGSVSTLKIQRTQQEDSAVYLCASSFKTVMNTEAFFGQGTRLTVV.

The V and J genes are TRBV5-5 and TRBJ1-6; D is ambiguous. This CDR3 region has 15 residues. CDR1 and CDR2 from the germline V gene are SGHKS and YYEKEE (reference sequence). V was shortened by 3 bases and J by 9 bases, with 16 bases between the two germline ends. The CDR3 DNA reads as TGTGCCAGCAGCTCTAACCCTGGTCCTGTTTCACCCCTCCACTTT. It specifies CASSSNPGPVSPLHF. Combining the CDR3 with reference TRBV5-5 and TRBJ1-6 gives the whole variable domain DAGVTQSPTHLIKTRGQQVTLRCSPISGHKSVSWYQQVLGQGPQFIFQYYEKEERGRGNFPDRFSARQFPNYSSELNVNALLLGDSALYLCASSSNPGPVSPLHFGNGTRLTVT.

The chain is built from TRBV5-6 and TRBJ2-7; maybe TRBD1 (6 bases). V lost 4 bases, J lost 3 bases, and 11 bases lay in between. The CDR3 runs 13 residues. CDR1 SGHDT and CDR2 YYEEEE come from the germline V gene. CDR3 region: CASSGRGNYEQYF. The CDR3 nucleotides read TGTGCCAGCAGCGGCAGGGGTAACTACGAGCAGTACTTC. Based on the CDR3 plus reference TRBV5-6 and TRBJ2-7, the full variable domain is DAGVTQSPTHLIKTRGQQVTLRCSPKSGHDTVSWYQQALGQGPQFIFQYYEEEERQRGNFPDRFSGHQFPNYSSELNVNALLLGDSALYLCASSGRGNYEQYFGPGTRLTVT.

The chain couples TRBV6-1 to TRBJ2-7; maybe TRBD2 (5 bases). The CDR3 runs 15 residues. Germline loops: CDR1 MNHNS, CDR2 SASEGT. Trimming took off 7 bases at V and 0 bases at J, with 16 bases between the two ends. The CDR3 reads CASKSAGLPSYEQYF. The CDR3 coding sequence is TGTGCCAGCAAGTCCGCGGGTTTGCCCTCCTACGAGCAGTACTTC.

The rearrangement uses TRBV5-1 and TRBJ1-1; D unclear. Trimming pared 2 bases from V and 0 bases from J, leaving 8 bases between. Germline values: CDR1 SGHRS, CDR2 YFSETQ. This CDR3 spans 14 amino acids. This CDR3 is CASSLENLNTEAFF. CDR3 nucleotides: TGCGCCAGCAGCTTAGAGAACTTGAACACTGAAGCTTTCTTT.

The chain combines TRBV7-9 with TRBJ2-7, with D perhaps TRBD2 (5 bases). Looked up from germline, CDR1 is SEHNR and CDR2 is FQNEAQ (reference sequence). This CDR3 has 15 amino acids. V lost 5 bases, J lost 7 bases, and 21 bases lay in between. The CDR3 reads CASSAVSEASGEQYF. The CDR3 DNA is TGTGCCAGCAGCGCAGTTAGCGAGGCCTCGGGGGAGCAGTACTTC.

The rearrangement links TRBV29-1 to TRBJ2-7; 7 nucleotides line up with TRBD1. Per germline, CDR1 SQVTM and CDR2 ANQGSEA. The CDR3 is 20 amino acids. V shed 5 bases, J shed 0 bases, and the junction held 25 bases outside the gene matches. The CDR3 here is CSVSAPWSGGSILSSYEQYF. CDR3 DNA: TGCAGCGTTTCGGCCCCTTGGTCAGGGGGTTCTATTCTTTCCTCCTACGAGCAGTACTTC.

This rearrangement joins TRBV11-2 to TRBJ2-3; 10 nucleotides align to TRBD2. Germline-derived CDR1 and CDR2 are SGHAT and FQNNGV. There are 15 residues in the CDR3. V lost 5 bases and J lost 6; bases outside the gene matches: 8. CDR3 protein: CASSLQASGGDTQYF. The CDR3 nucleotides are TGTGCCAGCAGCCTCCAGGCTAGCGGGGGCGATACGCAGTATTTT.